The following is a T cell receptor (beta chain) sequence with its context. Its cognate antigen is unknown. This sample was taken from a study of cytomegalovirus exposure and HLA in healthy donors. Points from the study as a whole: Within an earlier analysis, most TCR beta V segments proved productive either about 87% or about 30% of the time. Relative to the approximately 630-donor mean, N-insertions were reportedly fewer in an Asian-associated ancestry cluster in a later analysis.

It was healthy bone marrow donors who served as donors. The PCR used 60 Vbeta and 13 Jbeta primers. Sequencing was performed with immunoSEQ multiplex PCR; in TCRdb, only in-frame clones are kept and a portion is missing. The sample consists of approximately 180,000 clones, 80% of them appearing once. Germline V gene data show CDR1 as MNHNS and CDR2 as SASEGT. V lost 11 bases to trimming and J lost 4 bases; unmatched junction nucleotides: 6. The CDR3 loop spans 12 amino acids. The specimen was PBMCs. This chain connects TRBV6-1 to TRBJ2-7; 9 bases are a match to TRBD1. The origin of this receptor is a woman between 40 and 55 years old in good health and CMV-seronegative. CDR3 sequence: CAGGQGSYEQYF. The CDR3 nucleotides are TGTGCCGGGGGACAGGGATCTTACGAGCAGTACTTC.